The 30 T cell receptor beta chains listed next were all sequenced from one sample in a study of cytomegalovirus exposure and HLA in healthy donors. The PCR made use of 60 Vbeta and 13 Jbeta primers. The data were produced by immunoSEQ multiplex PCR, yet TCRdb's version contains in-frame clones alone and is incomplete. Here the sample spans around 130,000 clones, about 78% being singletons. The sequenced sample consisted of PBMCs. All receptors derive from a human donor in good health.

The chain has TRBV23-1 and TRBJ1-2; 7 positions match TRBD1. TRBV23-1 is assigned to the ORF class and has an uncertain function. Trimming removed 2 bases from V and 5 bases from J; junction bases left unmatched: 2. This CDR3 has 13 residues. CDR3 in DNA: TGCGCCAGCAGTCAACCGGGACAGTATGGCTACACCTTC. It translates to CASSQPGQYGYTF.

The genes are TRBV10-3 and TRBJ1-6; D remains ambiguous. V lost 7 bases, J lost 7 bases, and 11 bases lay in between. Germline CDR1 and CDR2: ENHRY and SYGVKD. CDR3 length: 13 residues. The CDR3 region has the DNA TGTGCCATCACTTCAGATCCAAATTCACCCCTCCACTTT. This sequence encodes CAITSDPNSPLHF.

The chain is built from TRBV5-4 and TRBJ1-4; 7 bases are a match to TRBD1. The J segment lost 4 bases and the V segment lost 5 bases, leaving 8 bases of the junction unmatched. Germline CDR1 and CDR2: SGHNT and YYREEE (reference sequence). The CDR3 loop spans 15 amino acids. CDR3 DNA: TGTGCCAGCAGAACCGGGACAGACCTTAATGAAAAACTGTTTTTT. Its translation: CASRTGTDLNEKLFF. The whole variable domain, filled in from reference TRBV5-4 and TRBJ1-4, reads ETGVTQSPTHLIKTRGQQVTLRCSSQSGHNTVSWYQQALGQGPQFIFQYYREEENGRGNFPPRFSGLQFPNYSSELNVNALELDDSALYLCASRTGTDLNEKLFFGSGTQLSVL.

This clone was seen a single time. V usage is TRBV4-3 and J usage is TRBJ1-1; D not certain. Trimming left V 1 base short and J 6 bases short, with 9 bases between. The germline CDR1 and CDR2 sequences are LGHNA and YSLEER. The CDR3 extends over 13 amino acids. The CDR3 nucleotides are TGCGCCAGCAGCCAAGTAGTAGGAGCTGAAGCTTTCTTT. This sequence encodes CASSQVVGAEAFF.

This chain links TRBV7-6 with TRBJ2-5, with 7 bases identical to TRBD1. The J call may be wrong; the DNA end is better matched by TRBJ2-7. Germline CDR1 SGHVS, CDR2 FNYEAQ. There are 15 residues in the CDR3. The CDR3 sequence: CASSLAQGHSYEQYF. The DNA for the CDR3 is TGTGCCAGCAGCTTAGCACAGGGGCACTCCTACGAGCAGTACTTC.

The chain has TRBV12-2 and TRBJ2-7; no check of the table's D call, TRBD1, against the DNA was made. TRBV12-2 is described as a pseudogene. The length of the CDR3 is 15 residues. CDR3 DNA sequence: TGTGCAAGTCGCTCAGTGTGGACATTTAGCTACGAGCAGTACTTC. This codes for CASRSVWTFSYEQYF.

The chain uses TRBV19 and TRBJ1-2; D might be TRBD1 (5 bases). Looked up from germline, CDR1 is LNHDA and CDR2 is SQIVND (reference sequence). V shed 4 bases and J shed 0 bases, with 9 bases lying between them. The CDR3 loop spans 14 amino acids. CDR3 bases: TGTGCCAGTAGTACTCCGACAGCTAACTATGGCTACACCTTC. Residues: CASSTPTANYGYTF.

The chain couples TRBV27 to TRBJ2-5; 11 bases match TRBD2. The ends lost 6 bases at V and 7 bases at J; junction bases unmatched: 10. This CDR3 is built from 15 residues. Germline lookup yields CDR1 MNHEY and CDR2 SMNVEV (reference sequence). The CDR3 sequence: CASRELAGDLRTQYF. CDR3 in DNA: TGTGCCAGCAGGGAACTAGCGGGAGATCTACGGACCCAGTACTTC.

The chain combines TRBV19 with TRBJ2-1; the D gene is possibly TRBD2 (5 bases). CDR3 length: 15 residues. With 6 bases removed from V and 3 bases from J, the gap between germline ends came to 15 bases. Germline assignment: CDR1 LNHDA and CDR2 SQIVND (reference sequence). DNA for the CDR3: TGTGCCAGTAGGCCCTCAGCGGCTTACTACAATGAGCAGTTCTTC. This translates into CASRPSAAYYNEQFF.

The chain couples TRBV5-4 to TRBJ2-3; D might be TRBD2 (5 bases). The CDR3 has 14 residues. In germline, CDR1 is SGHNT, CDR2 YYREEE (reference sequence). The V gene lost 0 bases and the J gene lost 5 bases, with 10 bases spanning the gap. The CDR3 DNA reads TGTGCCAGCAGCTTGGAAACCAGCGGAGATACGCAGTATTTT. As protein: CASSLETSGDTQYF.

This clone occurred a few times. The genes are TRBV6-6 and TRBJ2-7, with 9 bases matching TRBD1. The CDR3 extends over 14 amino acids. The J segment lost 3 bases and the V segment lost 8 bases, leaving 8 bases of the junction unmatched. The germline V gene has CDR1 MNHNY and CDR2 SVGAGI (reference sequence). DNA of the CDR3: TGTGCCAGCGGTACCGGGACAGGGAACTACGAGCAGTACTTC. It encodes CASGTGTGNYEQYF.

The chain uses TRBV6-6 and TRBJ2-4; 11 bases are shared with TRBD2. This CDR3 has 15 residues. In germline, CDR1 is MNHNY, CDR2 SVGAGI (reference sequence). Losses at the gene ends were 4 bases for V and 1 base for J; bases not matched to a gene: 0. The CDR3 loop is CASSWTSGAKNIQYF. The CDR3 nucleotides read TGTGCCAGCAGTTGGACTAGCGGGGCCAAAAACATTCAGTACTTC.

The chain combines TRBV4-3 with TRBJ1-2; perhaps TRBD1 as D (6 bases). Trimming left V 1 base short and J 3 bases short, with 15 bases between. In germline, CDR1 is LGHNA, CDR2 YSLEER. The CDR3 has 16 residues. Here the CDR3 DNA reads TGCGCCAGCAGCCAAGTTTTCCAGGGGCGAGACTATGGCTACACCTTC. Its translation is CASSQVFQGRDYGYTF.

V and J are TRBV5-4 and TRBJ1-4; possible D gene TRBD1, 6 bases. V lost 4 bases and J lost 6, with 16 bases in between. CDR1 and CDR2 from the germline V gene are SGHNT and YYREEE (reference sequence). The CDR3 runs 15 residues. CDR3 DNA sequence: TGTGCCAGCAGCCCAGGGACAACCCGGGATGAAAAACTGTTTTTT. This gives the protein CASSPGTTRDEKLFF. Looking up the rest from reference TRBV5-4 and TRBJ1-4 gives the full variable domain: ETGVTQSPTHLIKTRGQQVTLRCSSQSGHNTVSWYQQALGQGPQFIFQYYREEENGRGNFPPRFSGLQFPNYSSELNVNALELDDSALYLCASSPGTTRDEKLFFGSGTQLSVL.

This clone was observed a few times. This chain uses TRBV2 with TRBJ1-5; 9 bases align to TRBD1. V lost 7 bases and J lost 0; bases outside the gene matches: 10. Per germline, CDR1 SNHLY and CDR2 FYNNEI. This CDR3 spans 17 amino acids. The CDR3 is CASTRDRAFLSNQPQHF. The CDR3 coding sequence is TGTGCCAGCACAAGGGACAGGGCCTTCCTTAGCAATCAGCCCCAGCATTTT. The full variable domain, completed using reference TRBV2 and TRBJ1-5, is EPEVTQTPSHQVTQMGQEVILRCVPISNHLYFYWYRQILGQKVEFLVSFYNNEISEKSEIFDDQFSVERPDGSNFTLKIRSTKLEDSAMYFCASTRDRAFLSNQPQHFGDGTRLSIL.

The chain carries TRBV7-2 and TRBJ1-3, with 9 bases that match TRBD1. Germline loops: CDR1 SGHTA, CDR2 FQGNSA. V gave up 5 bases and J gave up 5 bases; unmatched junction bases: 7. This CDR3 spans 15 amino acids. For the CDR3, the DNA is TGTGCCAGCAGCCCGTTACAGGGGGCGAGAAACACCATATATTTT. Protein product: CASSPLQGARNTIYF. The variable domain in full, with the rest retrieved from reference TRBV7-2 and TRBJ1-3, is GAGVSQSPSNKVTEKGKDVELRCDPISGHTALYWYRQSLGQGLEFLIYFQGNSAPDKSGLPSDRFSAERTGGSVSTLTIQRTQQEDSAVYLCASSPLQGARNTIYFGEGSWLTVV.

This chain joins TRBV5-6 and TRBJ2-7, with TRBD2 as a possible D gene (5 bases). The CDR3 totals 13 residues. V was cut by 1 base and J by 6 bases, with 11 bases left in between. The germline V gene encodes CDR1 SGHDT and CDR2 YYEEEE. The DNA of the CDR3 is TGTGCCAGCAGCTTGACACCCCGGGGCGAGCAGTACTTC. Amino acid sequence: CASSLTPRGEQYF. The complete variable domain, with remaining parts taken from reference TRBV5-6 and TRBJ2-7, reads DAGVTQSPTHLIKTRGQQVTLRCSPKSGHDTVSWYQQALGQGPQFIFQYYEEEERQRGNFPDRFSGHQFPNYSSELNVNALLLGDSALYLCASSLTPRGEQYFGPGTRLTVT.

V and J are TRBV19 and TRBJ2-7; 8 nucleotides align to TRBD1. CDR3 length: 14 residues. CDR1 is LNHDA and CDR2 is SQIVND in the germline V gene (reference sequence). Trimming at V came to 5 bases and at J to 7 bases, leaving 10 bases not matched to a gene. The CDR3: CASSPRTGIREQYF. In DNA, the CDR3 is TGTGCCAGTAGTCCCCGGACAGGGATCAGGGAGCAGTACTTC.

The chain is built from TRBV6-5 and TRBJ2-1; TRBD1 agrees at 7 bases. From germline, CDR1 is MNHEY and CDR2 SVGAGI. The junction had 6 bases not matched to a gene; V was cut back by 4 bases and J by 9 bases. The CDR3 totals 13 residues. CDR3 sequence: CASSLSQGPEQFF. The CDR3, as DNA: TGTGCCAGCAGTTTATCACAGGGGCCTGAGCAGTTCTTC.

This clone was counted between two and nine times. The chain links TRBV4-1 to TRBJ2-2; no firm D call. The length of the CDR3 is 14 residues. From germline, CDR1 is MGHRA and CDR2 YSYEKL. Trimming pared 4 bases from V and 5 bases from J, leaving 11 bases between. Written as DNA, the CDR3 is TGCGCCAGCAGCCGCGTTCAGAGGACCGGGGAGCTGTTTTTT. This encodes CASSRVQRTGELFF.

The chain couples TRBV7-8 to TRBJ1-6; possibly TRBD1 for D (6 bases). The V gene's germline CDR1 is SGHVS and CDR2 FQNEAQ. Between the trimmed V and J ends, which lost 5 bases and 0 bases, there was a span of 11 bases. This CDR3 has 16 residues. CDR3 coding DNA: TGTGCCAGCAGCCCTGACAGGAGCTCCTATAATTCACCCCTCCACTTT. Amino acids: CASSPDRSSYNSPLHF.

The J gene is TRBJ2-1, the V gene TRBV13, with D tentatively TRBD2 (6 bases). Germline CDR1 is PRHDT and CDR2 is FYEKMQ (reference sequence). Trimming shortened V by 11 bases and J by 10 bases, and 24 bases separated the two germline ends. CDR3 length: 14 amino acids. This CDR3 reads CAGTNLANAGEQFF. CDR3 in DNA: TGTGCCGGGACCAATCTAGCAAACGCGGGGGAGCAGTTCTTC. The full variable domain, completed using reference TRBV13 and TRBJ2-1, is AAGVIQSPRHLIKEKRETATLKCYPIPRHDTVYWYQQGPGQDPQFLISFYEKMQSDKGSIPDRFSAQQFSDYHSELNMSSLELGDSALYFCAGTNLANAGEQFFGPGTRLTVL.

The chain links TRBV27 to TRBJ2-1, with 14 bases that match TRBD2. J lost 4 bases, V lost 7 bases, and 9 bases had no gene match. Germline V gene data show CDR1 as MNHEY and CDR2 as SMNVEV (reference sequence). The CDR3 covers 17 residues. The CDR3 reads CASNLGGLAGVYNEQFF. As DNA, the CDR3 is TGTGCCAGCAACTTAGGGGGACTAGCGGGAGTGTACAATGAGCAGTTCTTC.

This clone has a handful of counts. J is TRBJ1-2 and V is TRBV5-1; TRBD1 matches at 9 bases. The length of the CDR3 is 13 residues. The germline CDR1 and CDR2 sequences are SGHRS and YFSETQ. V was clipped by 5 bases and J by 7 bases; unmatched bases: 6. The chain's CDR3 is CASSWDRARGYTF. The CDR3 region has the DNA TGCGCCAGCAGTTGGGACAGGGCTCGTGGCTACACCTTC.

This chain links TRBV19 with TRBJ2-3; D possibly corresponds to TRBD2 (6 bases). This CDR3 is 14 amino acids long. V lost 7 bases, J lost 0 bases, and 11 bases lay in between. Germline CDR1 and CDR2: LNHDA and SQIVND (reference sequence). CDR3 protein: CASTPAGSTDTQYF. The DNA of the CDR3 is TGTGCCAGTACCCCTGCGGGGAGCACAGATACGCAGTATTTT.

Regarding this clone: The sample has other DNA sequences that encode this CDR3 too. In DNA form, the CDR3 reads TGTGCCAGCAGTGGACTAGCGGGCTCCTACAATGAGCAGTTCTTC. Protein sequence: CASSGLAGSYNEQFF. The rearrangement uses TRBV2 and TRBJ2-1; 10 nucleotides line up with TRBD2. V lost 4 bases, J lost 0 bases, and 0 bases stayed unmatched. Germline CDR1 is SNHLY and CDR2 is FYNNEI. The length of the CDR3 is 15 residues. The entire variable domain, with the rest obtained from reference TRBV2 and TRBJ2-1, is as follows: EPEVTQTPSHQVTQMGQEVILRCVPISNHLYFYWYRQILGQKVEFLVSFYNNEISEKSEIFDDQFSVERPDGSNFTLKIRSTKLEDSAMYFCASSGLAGSYNEQFFGPGTRLTVL.

This clone was found a few times. The V and J genes are TRBV10-3 and TRBJ2-4; tentatively, D is TRBD1 (5 bases). The CDR3 has 16 amino acids. Between the trimmed V and J ends, which lost 0 bases and 1 base, there was a span of 10 bases. Germline V gene data show CDR1 as ENHRY and CDR2 as SYGVKD. The CDR3 reads CAISESGKGAKNIQYF. The CDR3, as DNA: TGTGCCATCAGTGAGTCTGGGAAGGGGGCCAAAAACATTCAGTACTTC.

The chain carries TRBV5-1 and TRBJ2-7; tentatively, D is TRBD1 (6 bases). This CDR3 is built from 15 residues. Germline V lookup: CDR1 SGHRS, CDR2 YFSETQ. Trimming removed 0 bases at V and 5 bases at J, with 15 bases between. CDR3 sequence (DNA): TGCGCCAGCAGCTTGGCCCCAACAGGGTGGGACGAGCAGTACTTC. Its translation is CASSLAPTGWDEQYF.

This clone was found a few times. The V and J genes are TRBV7-2 and TRBJ2-7; tentatively, D is TRBD1 (6 bases). V was cut by 5 bases and J by 7 bases, with 18 bases left in between. The CDR3 is 14 residues long. CDR1 and CDR2 from the germline V gene are SGHTA and FQGNSA. This chain's CDR3 is CASSEGTRVREQYF. CDR3 in DNA: TGTGCCAGCAGCGAGGGGACAAGAGTGAGGGAGCAGTACTTC.

The J gene is TRBJ1-6, the V gene TRBV11-2, with a tentative D call TRBD1 (5 bases). The CDR3 spans 15 residues. CDR1 and CDR2 from the germline V gene are SGHAT and FQNNGV. The V gene lost 1 base and the J gene lost 7 bases, with 11 bases spanning the gap. The CDR3 is CASSLGQGKNSPLHF. The CDR3 coding sequence is TGTGCCAGCAGCTTAGGGCAGGGCAAGAATTCACCCCTCCACTTT.